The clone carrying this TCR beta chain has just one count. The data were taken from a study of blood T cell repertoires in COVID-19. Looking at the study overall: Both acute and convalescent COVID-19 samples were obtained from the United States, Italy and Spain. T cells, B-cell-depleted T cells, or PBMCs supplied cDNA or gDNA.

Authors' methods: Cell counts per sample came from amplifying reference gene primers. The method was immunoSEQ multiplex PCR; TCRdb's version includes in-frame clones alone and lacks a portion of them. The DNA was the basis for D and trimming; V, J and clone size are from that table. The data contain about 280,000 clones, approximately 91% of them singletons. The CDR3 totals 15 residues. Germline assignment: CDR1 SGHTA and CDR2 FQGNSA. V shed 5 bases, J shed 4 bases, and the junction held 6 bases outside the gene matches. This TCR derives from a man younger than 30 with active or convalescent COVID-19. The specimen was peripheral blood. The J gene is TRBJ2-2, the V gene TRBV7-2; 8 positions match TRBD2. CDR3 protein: CASSVLAEPTGELFF. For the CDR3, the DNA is TGTGCCAGCAGCGTACTAGCGGAGCCCACCGGGGAGCTGTTTTTT.